Listed below are T cell receptor beta chains from one sample, sequenced in a study of patients and donors after allogeneic stem cell transplantation. TCRdb itself ran the RT-PCR reads through MiXCR, one entry per CDR3 protein. This table holds 20,000 to 30,000 distinct CDR3 sequences, 35% to 45% found once. Sequencing input: blood, either unsorted or a sorted T cell fraction (not recorded which). These receptors all stem from a human donor who was either an allogeneic HSCT recipient or a stem cell or donor lymphocyte infusion donor (not recorded which). It is not recorded whose cells these are; they may come from a transplant donor. CDR3s include the opening cysteine and the closing phenylalanine or tryptophan. The D gene is left open where the match is weak.

cdr3_nt,cdr3_aa,d_call,j_call,v_call,cdr3_length
TGCAGTGCTAGAGGTCAGGCTGTAGCTTGGGGCTACACCTTC,CSARGQAVAWGYTF,NA,TRBJ1-2,TRBV20-1,14
TGTGCCAGCAGTAAATGGGACAAGGATGGCTACACCTTC,CASSKWDKDGYTF,NA,TRBJ1-2,TRBV12-3/TRBV12-4,13
TGTGCCAGCAGCTCCGGGACTAGTGGATTCGATGAGCAGTTCTTC,CASSSGTSGFDEQFF,TRBD2,TRBJ2-1,TRBV7-2,15
TGTGCCAGCAGCTTAGGACTAGGGAACTACGAGCAGTACTTC,CASSLGLGNYEQYF,NA,TRBJ2-7,TRBV7-9,14
TGCGCCAGCAGCCTTGCCGGGACAGCCCGGGATGGAGATACGCAGTATTTT,CASSLAGTARDGDTQYF,TRBD1,TRBJ2-3,TRBV5-1,17
TGTGCCAGCAGCCAAGAGACCCAGTACTTC,CASSQETQYF,NA,TRBJ2-5,TRBV3-1,10
TGTGCCAGCAGCTTAGAGCGGGAAACCTACAATGAGCAGTTCTTC,CASSLERETYNEQFF,TRBD2,TRBJ2-1,TRBV7-3,15
TGCGCCAGCAGCTCCCTCCGACAGGCAGATACGCAGTATTTT,CASSSLRQADTQYF,NA,TRBJ2-3,TRBV5-1,14
TGTGCCAGCAGTGGGACTAGCGGGAGTAGGGATACGCAGTATTTT,CASSGTSGSRDTQYF,TRBD2,TRBJ2-3,TRBV2,15
TGCAGCGTTGCAGCTCTCTCCTACGAGCAGTACTTC,CSVAALSYEQYF,NA,TRBJ2-7,TRBV29-1,12
TGTGCCAGCAGTTTAATCAGGGGCGGGAGTCAGCCCCAGCATTTT,CASSLIRGGSQPQHF,NA,TRBJ1-5,TRBV28,15
TGCGCCAGCAGCCCCCGGGGACGGATGGACCGTAATTCACCCCTCCACTTT,CASSPRGRMDRNSPLHF,NA,TRBJ1-6,TRBV5-1,17